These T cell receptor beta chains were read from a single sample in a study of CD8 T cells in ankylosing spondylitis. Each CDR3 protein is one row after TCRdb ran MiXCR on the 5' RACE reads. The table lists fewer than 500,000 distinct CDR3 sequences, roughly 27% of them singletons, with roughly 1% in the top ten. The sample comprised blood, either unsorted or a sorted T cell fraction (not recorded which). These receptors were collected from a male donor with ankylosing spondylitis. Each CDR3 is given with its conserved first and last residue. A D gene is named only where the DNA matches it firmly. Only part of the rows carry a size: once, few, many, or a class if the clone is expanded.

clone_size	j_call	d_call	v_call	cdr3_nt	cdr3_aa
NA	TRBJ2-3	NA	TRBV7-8	TGTGCCAGCAGCTTAGGCCCCCGTACGGGGGGCACAGATACGCAGTATTTT	CASSLGPRTGGTDTQYF
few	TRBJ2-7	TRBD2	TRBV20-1	TGCAGTGCTAGCGCTCTGGGAGGGGTCGAGCAGTACTTC	CSASALGGVEQYF
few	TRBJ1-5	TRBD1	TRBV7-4	TGTGCCAGCAGCTCCGGGACAGGGAACTTTAGCAATCAGCCCCAGCATTTT	CASSSGTGNFSNQPQHF
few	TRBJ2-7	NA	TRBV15	TGTGCCACCAGCCGCATTCTGTTCTACGAGCAGTACTTC	CATSRILFYEQYF
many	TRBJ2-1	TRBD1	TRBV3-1	TGTGCCAGCAGCCGATTTGGACAGGGCCCTAATGAGCAGTTCTTC	CASSRFGQGPNEQFF
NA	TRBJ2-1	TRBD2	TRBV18	TGTGCCAGCTCACCAAATATAGCGGGTGACAATGAGCAGTTCTTC	CASSPNIAGDNEQFF
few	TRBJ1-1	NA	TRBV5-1	TGCGCCAGCTCCCCCCGGGGAAAAGACACTGAAGCTTTCTTT	CASSPRGKDTEAFF
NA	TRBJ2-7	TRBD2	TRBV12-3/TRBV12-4	TGTGCCAGCACCATAAGCGGGAGCTTCTCCTACGAGCAGTACTTC	CASTISGSFSYEQYF
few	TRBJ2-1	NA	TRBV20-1	TGCAGTGCTAGAGTCCTGACCGGACTAAATGAGCAGTTCTTC	CSARVLTGLNEQFF
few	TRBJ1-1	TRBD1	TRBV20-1	TGCAGTGCTGGACAGGGAGGCACTGAAGCTTTCTTT	CSAGQGGTEAFF
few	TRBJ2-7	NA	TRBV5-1	TGCGCCAGCAGCGGGACTGAGACCTACGAGCAGTACTTC	CASSGTETYEQYF
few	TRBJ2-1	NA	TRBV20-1	TGCAGTGCTCTTACTAGAAGCTCCTACAATGAGCAGTTCTTC	CSALTRSSYNEQFF
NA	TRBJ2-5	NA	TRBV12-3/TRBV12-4	TGTGCCAGCAGTTTAGCGAAGGGGTTCCAAGAGACCCAGTACTTC	CASSLAKGFQETQYF
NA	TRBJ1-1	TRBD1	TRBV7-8	TGTGCCAGCAGCACCGGACAGGCGAGGGCTTTCTTT	CASSTGQARAFF
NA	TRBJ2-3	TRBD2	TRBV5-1	TGCGCCAGCAGCCCAGGTCGACTAGCGGGAGGGACCGATACGCAGTATTTT	CASSPGRLAGGTDTQYF
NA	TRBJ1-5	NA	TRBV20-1	TGCAGTGCCACCAGGACTCACGGGAGCACCTGGCCCCAGCATTTT	CSATRTHGSTWPQHF
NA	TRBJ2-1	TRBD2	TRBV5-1	TGCGCCAGTCGGGAGGGGCACTACAATGAGCAGTTCTTC	CASREGHYNEQFF
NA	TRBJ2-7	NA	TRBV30	TGTGCCTGGAGTAGAAACTACGAGCAGTACTTC	CAWSRNYEQYF
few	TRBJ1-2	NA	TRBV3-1	TGTGCCAGCGGTACCCGACAGGTCTCTGGCTACACCTTC	CASGTRQVSGYTF
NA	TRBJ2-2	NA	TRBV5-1	TGCGCCAGCACTCAGGGCGTGACGGCGACCGGGGAGCTGTTTTTT	CASTQGVTATGELFF
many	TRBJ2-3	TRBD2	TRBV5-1	TGCGCCAGCAGCGTGACTAGCAGCACAGATACGCAGTATTTT	CASSVTSSTDTQYF
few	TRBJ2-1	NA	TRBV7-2	TGTGCCAGCAGCCCAGGGCCGGATTGGTACGAGCAGTTCTTC	CASSPGPDWYEQFF
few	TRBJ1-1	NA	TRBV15	TGTGCCACCAGCAGAGAAGGCGGGTCGATGAACACTGAAGCTTTCTTT	CATSREGGSMNTEAFF
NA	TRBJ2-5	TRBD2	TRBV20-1	TGCAGTGCTAGAGGGTGGTCTAGCGGGACCACAGAGACCCAGTACTTC	CSARGWSSGTTETQYF
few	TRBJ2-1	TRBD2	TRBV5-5	TGTGCCAGCAGCTTGAGGACGGGGGGAGAAAATGAGCAGTTCTTC	CASSLRTGGENEQFF
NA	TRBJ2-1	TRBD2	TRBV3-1	TGTGCCAGCAGCCAAGCGGGACTAGCGGGGAGGGAGCAGTTCTTC	CASSQAGLAGREQFF
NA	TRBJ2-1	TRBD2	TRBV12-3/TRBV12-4	TGTGCCAGCAGCGGGGGGCGACTAGCGGGAGGCATTGGGGACAATGAGCAGTTCTTC	CASSGGRLAGGIGDNEQFF
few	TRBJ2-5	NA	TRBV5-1	TGCGCCAGCAGCTTCCTAGTGGGAGAGACCCAGTACTTC	CASSFLVGETQYF
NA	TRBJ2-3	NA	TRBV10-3	TGTGCCATCAGTGAGTCGAGACAGGCCCTGGATACGCAGTATTTT	CAISESRQALDTQYF
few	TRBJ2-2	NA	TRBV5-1	TGCGCCAGCAGCTTTGGGTCGGAGAACACCGGGGAGCTGTTTTTT	CASSFGSENTGELFF
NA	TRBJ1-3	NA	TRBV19	TGTGCCAGTAGTATCGGCGAAGCTGGAAACACCATATATTTT	CASSIGEAGNTIYF
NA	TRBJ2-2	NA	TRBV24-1	TGTGCCACCGGCACAGCCTTGAACACCGGGGAGCTGTTTTTT	CATGTALNTGELFF
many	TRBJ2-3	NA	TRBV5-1	TGCGCCAGCAGCCTGACACCGACGGATACGCAGTATTTT	CASSLTPTDTQYF
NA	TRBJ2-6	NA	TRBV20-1	TGCAGTGCTAGAAGCAGCTCTGGGGCCAACGTCCTGACTTTC	CSARSSSGANVLTF
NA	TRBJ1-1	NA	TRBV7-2	TGTGCCAGCAGCTCCGGGGCGCCCACTGAAGCTTTCTTT	CASSSGAPTEAFF
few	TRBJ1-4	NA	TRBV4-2	TGTGCCAGCAGCCCCCTAGGGAATGAAAAACTGTTTTTT	CASSPLGNEKLFF
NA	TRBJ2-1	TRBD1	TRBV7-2	TGTGCCAGCAGCAATTCCGGGACAGGCTACAATGAGCAGTTCTTC	CASSNSGTGYNEQFF
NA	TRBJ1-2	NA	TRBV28	TGTGCCAGCGGGCGGATCTATGGCTACACCTTC	CASGRIYGYTF
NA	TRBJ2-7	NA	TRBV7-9	TGTGCCAGCAGCCCCGACACCTTCTACGAGCAGTACTTC	CASSPDTFYEQYF
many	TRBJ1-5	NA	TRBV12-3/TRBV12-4	TGTGCCAGCAGTCCCGAACGGAGCAATCAGCCCCAGCATTTT	CASSPERSNQPQHF
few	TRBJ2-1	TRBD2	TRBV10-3	TGTGCCATCAGTGAGCCCCCGGGCGCGGGAGGATTTAGCTCCTACAATGAGCAGTTCTTC	CAISEPPGAGGFSSYNEQFF
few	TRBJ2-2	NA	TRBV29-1	TGCAGCGCCGCCCAGGGGAGAGGCGCCGGGGAGCTGTTTTTT	CSAAQGRGAGELFF
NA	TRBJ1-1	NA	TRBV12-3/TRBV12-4	TGTGCCAGCAGTTTAGGTCGGGCGCACAGAATGAACACTGAAGCTTTCTTT	CASSLGRAHRMNTEAFF
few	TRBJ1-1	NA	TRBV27	TGTGCCAGCAGTTTAGCAGGGGAGGCTTTCTTT	CASSLAGEAFF
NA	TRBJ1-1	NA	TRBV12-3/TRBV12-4	TGTGCCAGCAGTTTTTTCCAGGGGAGTGAAGCTTTCTTT	CASSFFQGSEAFF
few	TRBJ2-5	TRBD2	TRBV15	TGTGCCACCAGCAGAGGGGGAGCGGGAGGAGAGACCCAGTACTTC	CATSRGGAGGETQYF
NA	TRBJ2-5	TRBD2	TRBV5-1	TGCGCCAGCACCCCTAGCGGACAAGAGACCCAGTACTTC	CASTPSGQETQYF
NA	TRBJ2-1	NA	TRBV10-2	TGCGCCAGCAGTGAGTTGAGGGGAAATGAGCAGTTCTTC	CASSELRGNEQFF
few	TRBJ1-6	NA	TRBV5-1	TGCGCCAGCAGCTTGGAGGGCAGGAGCTCCTATAATTCACCCCTCCACTTT	CASSLEGRSSYNSPLHF
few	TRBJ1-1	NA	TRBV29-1	TGCAGCGTTGGAGGGGACGGGAACACTGAAGCTTTCTTT	CSVGGDGNTEAFF
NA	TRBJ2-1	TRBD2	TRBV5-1	TGCGCCAGCAGCGACGCTAGCGGGGGCAATGAGCAGTTCTTC	CASSDASGGNEQFF